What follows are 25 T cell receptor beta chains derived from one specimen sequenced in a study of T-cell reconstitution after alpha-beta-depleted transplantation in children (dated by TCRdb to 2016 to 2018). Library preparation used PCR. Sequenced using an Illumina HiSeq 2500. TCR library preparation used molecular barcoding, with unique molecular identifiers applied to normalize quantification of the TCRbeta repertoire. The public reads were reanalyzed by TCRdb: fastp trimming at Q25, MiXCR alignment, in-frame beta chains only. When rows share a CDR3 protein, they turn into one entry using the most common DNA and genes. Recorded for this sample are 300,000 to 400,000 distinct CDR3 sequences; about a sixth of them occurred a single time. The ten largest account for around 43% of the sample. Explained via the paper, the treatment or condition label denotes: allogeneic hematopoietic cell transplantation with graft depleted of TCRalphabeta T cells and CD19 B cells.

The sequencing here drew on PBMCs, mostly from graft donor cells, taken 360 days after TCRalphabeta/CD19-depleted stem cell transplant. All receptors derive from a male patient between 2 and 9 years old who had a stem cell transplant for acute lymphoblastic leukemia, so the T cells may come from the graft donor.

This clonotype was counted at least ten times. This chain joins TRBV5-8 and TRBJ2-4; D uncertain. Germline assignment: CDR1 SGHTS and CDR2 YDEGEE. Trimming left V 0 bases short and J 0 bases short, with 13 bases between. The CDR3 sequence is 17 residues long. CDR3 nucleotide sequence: TGTGCCAGCAGCTTGGCCTTGGCGTACCTAGCCAAAAACATTCAGTACTTC. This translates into CASSLALAYLAKNIQYF.

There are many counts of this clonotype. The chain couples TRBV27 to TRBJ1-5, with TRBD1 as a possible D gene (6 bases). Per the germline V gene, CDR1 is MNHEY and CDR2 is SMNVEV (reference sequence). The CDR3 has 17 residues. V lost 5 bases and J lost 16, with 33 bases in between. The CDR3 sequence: CASSRSQGPIAISPFHF. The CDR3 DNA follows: TGTGCCAGCAGTAGATCACAGGGCCCTATAGCAATCAGCCCCTTTCATTTT.

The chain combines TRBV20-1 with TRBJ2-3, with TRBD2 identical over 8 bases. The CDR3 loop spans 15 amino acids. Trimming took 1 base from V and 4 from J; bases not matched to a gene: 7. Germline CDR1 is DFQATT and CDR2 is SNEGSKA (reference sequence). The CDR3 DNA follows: TGCAGTGCTAGAGTCGGGAGGGATAGGGCAGATACGCAGTATTTT. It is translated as CSARVGRDRADTQYF.

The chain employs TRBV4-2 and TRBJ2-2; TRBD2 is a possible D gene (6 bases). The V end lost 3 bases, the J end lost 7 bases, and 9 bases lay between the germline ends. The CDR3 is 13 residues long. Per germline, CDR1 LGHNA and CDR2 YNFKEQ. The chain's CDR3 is CASSQRGGGELFF. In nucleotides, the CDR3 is TGTGCCAGCAGCCAGCGGGGTGGCGGGGAGCTGTTTTTT.

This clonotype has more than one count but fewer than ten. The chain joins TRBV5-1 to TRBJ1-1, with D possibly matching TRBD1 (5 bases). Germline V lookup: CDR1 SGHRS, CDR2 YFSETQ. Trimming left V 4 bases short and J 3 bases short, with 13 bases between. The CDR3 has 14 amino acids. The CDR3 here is CASSTQGGYTEAFF. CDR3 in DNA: TGCGCCAGCAGCACCCAGGGTGGGTACACTGAAGCTTTCTTT.

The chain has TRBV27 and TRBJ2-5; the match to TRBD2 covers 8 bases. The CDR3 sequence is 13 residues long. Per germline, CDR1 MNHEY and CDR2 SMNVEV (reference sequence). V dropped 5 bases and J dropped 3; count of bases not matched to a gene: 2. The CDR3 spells CASSKLAEETQYF. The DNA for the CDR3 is TGTGCCAGCAGTAAACTAGCGGAAGAGACCCAGTACTTC.

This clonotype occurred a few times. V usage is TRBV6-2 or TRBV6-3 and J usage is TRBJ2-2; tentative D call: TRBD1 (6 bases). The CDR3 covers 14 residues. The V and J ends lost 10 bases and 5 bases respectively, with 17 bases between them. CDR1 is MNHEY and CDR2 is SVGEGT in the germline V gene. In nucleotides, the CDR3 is TGTGCCACCAAGACAGGTTATACAACCGGGGAGCTGTTTTTT. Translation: CATKTGYTTGELFF.

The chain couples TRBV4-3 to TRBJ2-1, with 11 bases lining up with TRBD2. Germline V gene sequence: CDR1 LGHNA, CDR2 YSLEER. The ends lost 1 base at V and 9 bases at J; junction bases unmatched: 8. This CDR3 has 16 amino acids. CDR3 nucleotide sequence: TGCGCCAGCAGCCAAGTGGGGGCGCTAGCGGGAGGTGAGCAGTTCTTC. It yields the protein CASSQVGALAGGEQFF.

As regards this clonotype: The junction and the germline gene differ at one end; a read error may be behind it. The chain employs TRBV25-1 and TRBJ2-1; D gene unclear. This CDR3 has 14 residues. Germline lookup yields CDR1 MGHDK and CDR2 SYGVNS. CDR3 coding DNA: TGTGCCAGCAGTAAGGACGCCTCCGACAATGAGCAGTTCTTC. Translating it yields CASSKDASDNEQFF.

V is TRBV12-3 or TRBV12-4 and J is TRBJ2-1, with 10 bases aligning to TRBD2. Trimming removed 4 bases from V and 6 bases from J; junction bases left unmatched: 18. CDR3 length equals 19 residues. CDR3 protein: CASSSTSEYSGRSPNEQFF. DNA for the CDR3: TGTGCCAGCAGTTCAACCAGTGAATATAGCGGGAGGTCCCCCAATGAGCAGTTCTTC.

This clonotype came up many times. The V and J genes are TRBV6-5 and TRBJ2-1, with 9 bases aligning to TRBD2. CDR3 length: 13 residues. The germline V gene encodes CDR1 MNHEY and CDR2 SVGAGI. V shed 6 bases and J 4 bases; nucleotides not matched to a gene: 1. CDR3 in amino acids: CASRTSGYNEQFF. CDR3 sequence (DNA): TGTGCCAGCAGGACTAGCGGATACAATGAGCAGTTCTTC.

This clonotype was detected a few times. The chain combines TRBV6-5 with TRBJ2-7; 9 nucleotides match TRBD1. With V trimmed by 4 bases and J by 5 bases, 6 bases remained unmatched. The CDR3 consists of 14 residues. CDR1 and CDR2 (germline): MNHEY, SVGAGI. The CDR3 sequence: CASSSRQGVNEQYF. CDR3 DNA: TGTGCCAGCAGTTCGAGACAGGGGGTAAACGAGCAGTACTTC.

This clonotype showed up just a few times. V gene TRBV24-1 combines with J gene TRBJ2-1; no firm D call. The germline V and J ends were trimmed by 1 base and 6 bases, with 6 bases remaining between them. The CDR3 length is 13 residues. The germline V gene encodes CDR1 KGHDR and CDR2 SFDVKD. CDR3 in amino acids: CATSDLGRNEQFF. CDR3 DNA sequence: TGTGCCACCAGTGATTTAGGGCGCAATGAGCAGTTCTTC.

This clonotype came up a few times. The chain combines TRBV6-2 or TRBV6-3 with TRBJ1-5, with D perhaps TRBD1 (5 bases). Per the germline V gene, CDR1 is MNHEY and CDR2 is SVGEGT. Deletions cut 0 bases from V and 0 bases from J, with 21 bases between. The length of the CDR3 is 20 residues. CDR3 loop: CASSYSNFVWTPLSNQPQHF. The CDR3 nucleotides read TGTGCCAGCAGTTACTCGAATTTTGTGTGGACACCCCTTAGCAATCAGCCCCAGCATTTT.

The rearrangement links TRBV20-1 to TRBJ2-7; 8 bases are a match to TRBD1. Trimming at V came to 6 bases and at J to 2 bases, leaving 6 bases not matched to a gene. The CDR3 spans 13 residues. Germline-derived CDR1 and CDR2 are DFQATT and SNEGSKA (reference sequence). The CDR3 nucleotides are TGCAGTGCCGGCGGACAGGGTCCCTACGAGCAGTACTTC. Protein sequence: CSAGGQGPYEQYF.

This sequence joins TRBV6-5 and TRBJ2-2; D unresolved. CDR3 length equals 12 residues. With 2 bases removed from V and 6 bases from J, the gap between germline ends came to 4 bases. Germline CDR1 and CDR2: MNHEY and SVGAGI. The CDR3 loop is CASSYAAGELFF. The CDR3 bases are TGTGCCAGCAGTTACGCTGCCGGGGAGCTGTTTTTT.

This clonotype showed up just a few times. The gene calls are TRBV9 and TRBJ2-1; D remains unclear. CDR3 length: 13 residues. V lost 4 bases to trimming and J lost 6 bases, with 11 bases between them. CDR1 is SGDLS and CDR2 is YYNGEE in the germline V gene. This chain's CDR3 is CASSPLPSNEQFF. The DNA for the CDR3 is TGTGCCAGCAGCCCCCTGCCCTCCAATGAGCAGTTCTTC.

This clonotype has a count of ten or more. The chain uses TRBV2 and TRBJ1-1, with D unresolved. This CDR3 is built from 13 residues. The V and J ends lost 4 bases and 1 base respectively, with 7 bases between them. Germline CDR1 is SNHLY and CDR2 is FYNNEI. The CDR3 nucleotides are TGTGCCAGCAGTGCCAACAGGAACACTGAAGCTTTCTTT. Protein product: CASSANRNTEAFF. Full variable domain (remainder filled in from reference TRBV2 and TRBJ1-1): EPEVTQTPSHQVTQMGQEVILRCVPISNHLYFYWYRQILGQKVEFLVSFYNNEISEKSEIFDDQFSVERPDGSNFTLKIRSTKLEDSAMYFCASSANRNTEAFFGQGTRLTVV.

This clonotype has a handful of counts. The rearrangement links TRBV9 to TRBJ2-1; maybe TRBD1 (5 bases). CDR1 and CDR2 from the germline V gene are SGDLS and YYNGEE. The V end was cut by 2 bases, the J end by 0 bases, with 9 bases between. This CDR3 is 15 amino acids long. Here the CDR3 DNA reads TGTGCCAGCAGCGTCCAAGGGGTCTCCTACAATGAGCAGTTCTTC. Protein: CASSVQGVSYNEQFF.

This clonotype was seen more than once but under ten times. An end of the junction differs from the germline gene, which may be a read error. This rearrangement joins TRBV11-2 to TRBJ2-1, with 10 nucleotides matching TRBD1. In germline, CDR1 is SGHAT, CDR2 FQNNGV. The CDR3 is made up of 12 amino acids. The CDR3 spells CASSRPGQGYSF. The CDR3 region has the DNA TGTGCCAGCAGCCGACCGGGACAGGGGTATAGCTTC.

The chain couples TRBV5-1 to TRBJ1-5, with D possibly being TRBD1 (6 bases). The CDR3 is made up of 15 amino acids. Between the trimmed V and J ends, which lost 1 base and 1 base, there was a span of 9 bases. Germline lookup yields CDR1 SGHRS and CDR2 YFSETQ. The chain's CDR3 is CASSLSGASNQPQHF. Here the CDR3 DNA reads TGCGCCAGCAGCTTGTCGGGGGCAAGCAATCAGCCCCAGCATTTT.

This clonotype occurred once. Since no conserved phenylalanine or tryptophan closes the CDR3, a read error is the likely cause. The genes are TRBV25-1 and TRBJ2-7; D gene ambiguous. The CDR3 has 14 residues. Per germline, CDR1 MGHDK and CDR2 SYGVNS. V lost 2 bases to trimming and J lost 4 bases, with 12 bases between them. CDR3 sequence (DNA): TGTGCCAGCAGTGAACTTGGGCTGGGGTACGAGCAGTACTCC. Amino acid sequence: CASSELGLGYEQYS.

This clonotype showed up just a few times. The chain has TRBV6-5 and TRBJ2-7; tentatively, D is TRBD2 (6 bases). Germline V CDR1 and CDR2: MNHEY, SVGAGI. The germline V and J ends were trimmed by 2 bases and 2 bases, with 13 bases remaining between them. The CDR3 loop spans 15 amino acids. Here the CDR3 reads CASSYAGSPTYEQYF. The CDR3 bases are TGTGCCAGCAGTTACGCGGGAAGTCCTACCTACGAGCAGTACTTC.

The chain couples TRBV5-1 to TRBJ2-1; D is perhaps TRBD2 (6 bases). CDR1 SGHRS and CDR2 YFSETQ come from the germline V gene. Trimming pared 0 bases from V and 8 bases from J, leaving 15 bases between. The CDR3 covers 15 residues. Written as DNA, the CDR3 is TGCGCCAGCAGCTTGGAGGGACTCGCGGGCCATGAGCAGTTCTTC. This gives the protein CASSLEGLAGHEQFF.

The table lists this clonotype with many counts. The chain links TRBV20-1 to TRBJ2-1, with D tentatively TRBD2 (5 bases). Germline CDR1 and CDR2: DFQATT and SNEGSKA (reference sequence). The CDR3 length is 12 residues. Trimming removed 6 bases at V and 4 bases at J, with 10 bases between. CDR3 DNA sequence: TGCAGTGCGGTTCGGGGTTACAATGAGCAGTTCTTC. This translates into CSAVRGYNEQFF.